Presented here are 21 T cell receptor beta chains from one specimen sequenced in a study of blood T cell repertoires in COVID-19. The table came from immunoSEQ multiplex PCR; TCRdb's copy has only in-frame clones and leaves some out. The sample lists 350,000 to 400,000 clones; around 90% were seen once. The sample consisted of peripheral blood. Receptor source: a man aged 18 to 35 with active or convalescent COVID-19.

The chain joins TRBV18 to TRBJ2-3, with 12 bases that match TRBD2. Germline trimming cut 2 bases from V and 5 bases from J; bases unmatched to any gene: 5. Germline V CDR1 and CDR2: KGHSH, LQKENI. There are 16 residues in the CDR3. This chain's CDR3 is CASSPNKLAGGDTQYF. CDR3 coding DNA: TGTGCCAGCTCACCAAACAAACTAGCGGGAGGAGATACGCAGTATTTT.

CDR3 residues: CASSDDRNGYTF. The DNA of the CDR3 is TGTGCCAGCAGTGATGACAGAAATGGCTACACCTTC. The V gene is TRBV2, the J gene TRBJ1-2; D might be TRBD1 (5 bases). The CDR3 runs to 12 residues. Trimming removed 3 bases from V and 6 bases from J, with 8 bases in between. Per the germline V gene, CDR1 is SNHLY and CDR2 is FYNNEI.

The gene calls are TRBV7-3 and TRBJ2-3; 8 nucleotides match TRBD2. The CDR3 loop spans 18 amino acids. J gave up 2 bases and V 2 bases, and 12 bases lay outside the gene matches. Looked up from germline, CDR1 is SGHTA and CDR2 is FQGTGA. The DNA of the CDR3 is TGTGCCAGCAGCTTATGGACCCTTTGGCGGGAGGTCACAGATACGCAGTATTTT. Translating it yields CASSLWTLWREVTDTQYF.

The chain recombines TRBV2 with TRBJ2-1, with 8 bases matching TRBD1. Germline V gene lookup returns CDR1 SNHLY and CDR2 FYNNEI. The V and J ends lost 11 bases and 3 bases, in that order; junction bases with no gene match: 6. The CDR3 is 13 residues long. The CDR3 loop is CAVGQVDYNEQFF. The DNA for the CDR3 is TGTGCCGTGGGACAGGTGGACTACAATGAGCAGTTCTTC.

This clone showed up just once. The chain couples TRBV11-2 to TRBJ1-2, with 8 bases fitting TRBD1. Germline V gene data show CDR1 as SGHAT and CDR2 as FQNNGV. Trimming took 5 bases from V and 0 from J; bases not matched to a gene: 2. The CDR3 loop spans 14 amino acids. The CDR3 here is CASSGQGSNYGYTF. CDR3 coding DNA: TGTGCCAGCAGCGGACAGGGTTCTAACTATGGCTACACCTTC. The entire variable domain, with the rest obtained from reference TRBV11-2 and TRBJ1-2, is as follows: EAGVAQSPRYKIIEKRQSVAFWCNPISGHATLYWYQQILGQGPKLLIQFQNNGVVDDSQLPKDRFSAERLKGVDSTLKIQPAKLEDSAVYLCASSGQGSNYGYTFGSGTRLTVV.

This clone has just one count. The CDR3 DNA follows: TGTGCCAGCAGCCAAGACGGGGAGCAGTACTTC. Its translation is CASSQDGEQYF. This chain uses TRBV3-1 (or the pseudogene TRBV3-2) with TRBJ2-7; D is unresolved. The CDR3 sequence is 11 residues long. CDR1 is LGHDT and CDR2 is YNNKEL in the germline V gene (reference sequence). Trimming removed 0 bases from V and 7 bases from J, with 4 bases in between.

The chain combines TRBV6-6 with TRBJ1-4; TRBD1 agrees at 7 bases. This CDR3 is 15 amino acids long. The V segment lost 6 bases and the J segment 4 bases; nucleotides outside the gene matches: 8. The V gene's germline CDR1 is MNHNY and CDR2 SVGAGI (reference sequence). CDR3 nucleotide sequence: TGTGCCAGCAGCCGTCCGGGACAGAATAATGAAAAACTGTTTTTT. Protein product: CASSRPGQNNEKLFF.

A note on this clone: A read error may produce the germline difference seen at one junction end. J is TRBJ2-6 and V is TRBV27, with 7 bases aligning to TRBD1. From germline, CDR1 is MNHEY and CDR2 SMNVEV (reference sequence). The CDR3 contains 17 residues. CDR3 sequence: CASSVGQAVSGANVLTF. DNA of the CDR3: TGTGCCAGCAGCGTCGGACAGGCCGTCTCTGGGGCCAACGTGCTGACTTTC.

The chain links TRBV6-5 to TRBJ2-1, with D perhaps matching TRBD1 (6 bases). The CDR3 totals 13 residues. V lost 4 bases and J lost 4, with 8 bases in between. CDR1 and CDR2 (germline): MNHEY, SVGAGI. CDR3 residues: CASSFGQYNEQFF. CDR3 coding DNA: TGTGCCAGCAGTTTCGGACAGTACAATGAGCAGTTCTTC.

This chain uses TRBV11-3 with TRBJ1-2; 7 bases fit TRBD1. Trimming removed 5 bases from V and 3 bases from J; junction bases left unmatched: 15. The CDR3 is made up of 17 amino acids. The V gene's germline CDR1 is SGHNT and CDR2 YENEEA. This chain's CDR3 is CASSQWGQTKEDYGYTF. The CDR3 DNA reads as TGTGCCAGCAGCCAATGGGGACAGACCAAAGAGGACTATGGCTACACCTTC.

The V gene is TRBV7-2, the J gene TRBJ1-1; 7 nucleotides agree with TRBD1. The CDR3 extends over 15 amino acids. Germline lookup yields CDR1 SGHTA and CDR2 FQGNSA. Germline trimming cut 3 bases from V and 7 bases from J; bases unmatched to any gene: 11. CDR3 amino acids: CASSFQPDRALEAFF. CDR3 in DNA: TGTGCCAGCAGCTTCCAACCCGACAGGGCCCTTGAAGCTTTCTTT.

This chain uses TRBV27 with TRBJ2-1; 7 bases are a match to TRBD2. With 6 bases clipped from V and 6 bases from J, the junction kept 11 bases outside the gene matches. The CDR3 spans 15 residues. The germline V gene has CDR1 MNHEY and CDR2 SMNVEV (reference sequence). In DNA form, the CDR3 reads TGTGCCAGCAGGCCCACGGCGGGAGTCGTCAATGAGCAGTTCTTC. Translated: CASRPTAGVVNEQFF.

V gene TRBV6-5 combines with J gene TRBJ2-7; no reliable D call. This CDR3 spans 14 amino acids. Trimming left V 0 bases short and J 5 bases short, with 11 bases between. Germline loops: CDR1 MNHEY, CDR2 SVGAGI. The CDR3 is CASSYSAYLHEQYF. Here the CDR3 DNA reads TGTGCCAGCAGTTACTCGGCATACCTCCACGAGCAGTACTTC.

J is TRBJ1-1 and V is TRBV7-3; D is unresolved. Trimming stripped 1 base from V and 7 bases from J, with 10 bases between. Germline values: CDR1 SGHTA, CDR2 FQGTGA. This CDR3 has 13 residues. CDR3 region: CASSLRGQREAFF. In nucleotides, the CDR3 is TGTGCCAGCAGCTTAAGAGGTCAACGTGAAGCTTTCTTT. Using reference TRBV7-3 and TRBJ1-1 for the parts outside the CDR3, the full variable domain is GAGVSQTPSNKVTEKGKYVELRCDPISGHTALYWYRQSLGQGPEFLIYFQGTGAADDSGLPNDRFFAVRPEGSVSTLKIQRTERGDSAVYLCASSLRGQREAFFGQGTRLTVV.

The J gene is TRBJ2-1, the V gene TRBV25-1; 9 bases line up with TRBD1. This CDR3 is built from 15 residues. From germline, CDR1 is MGHDK and CDR2 SYGVNS. The trim removed 6 bases at V and 6 bases at J, leaving 9 bases unmatched. The chain's CDR3 is CASSRPGQGINEQFF. In DNA form, the CDR3 reads TGTGCCAGCAGCCGGCCGGGACAGGGTATCAATGAGCAGTTCTTC.

The chain recombines TRBV28 with TRBJ2-7; TRBD1 might be the D (6 bases). The germline CDR1 and CDR2 sequences are MDHEN and SYDVKM. This CDR3 has 15 residues. Trimming removed 2 bases from V and 2 bases from J, with 13 bases in between. CDR3 amino acids: CASSLAGARTYEQYF. The CDR3 DNA reads as TGTGCCAGCAGTTTAGCAGGGGCGCGGACCTACGAGCAGTACTTC.

This clone was seen once. The rearrangement uses TRBV5-8 and TRBJ1-2; 7 bases map to TRBD1. CDR1 and CDR2 (germline): SGHTS, YDEGEE. This CDR3 has 19 residues. Unmatched junction bases numbered 18, after V lost 1 base and J lost 3 bases. The DNA for the CDR3 is TGTGCCAGCAGCTTGCAGCGAAACATCCGACAGGGCGAAGACTATGGCTACACCTTC. Translating gives CASSLQRNIRQGEDYGYTF.

The V gene is TRBV27, the J gene TRBJ2-5; TRBD1 might be the D (5 bases). The germline V and J ends were trimmed by 1 base and 9 bases, with 15 bases remaining between them. The CDR3 is 14 residues long. Per the germline V gene, CDR1 is MNHEY and CDR2 is SMNVEV (reference sequence). The CDR3 bases are TGTGCCAGCAGTTTATTTCCCAGGGCCCAGGCCCAGTACTTC. Protein sequence: CASSLFPRAQAQYF.

This clone was observed a single time. The chain combines TRBV20-1 with TRBJ2-1, with a weak D call TRBD2 (6 bases). The CDR3 contains 13 residues. Germline values: CDR1 DFQATT, CDR2 SNEGSKA (reference sequence). The CDR3 region is CSVSYLRDREQFF. The CDR3 DNA follows: TGCAGCGTTAGTTATTTGCGGGACCGTGAGCAGTTCTTC.

The rearrangement links TRBV19 to TRBJ2-1, with 10 bases identical to TRBD2. The germline V gene encodes CDR1 LNHDA and CDR2 SQIVND (reference sequence). The CDR3 sequence is 15 residues long. V shed 5 bases and J 9 bases; nucleotides not matched to a gene: 10. CDR3 nucleotide sequence: TGTGCCAGTAGTCTACTAGCGGGGCAAACGGGTGAGCAGTTCTTC. It codes for CASSLLAGQTGEQFF.

The chain joins TRBV6-1 to TRBJ2-7; TRBD1 might be the D (6 bases). The CDR3 runs to 16 residues. Deletions cut 2 bases from V and 0 bases from J, with 14 bases between. Germline V CDR1 and CDR2: MNHNS, SASEGT. Here the CDR3 reads CASSEIVTDSSYEQYF. CDR3 nucleotides: TGTGCCAGCAGTGAAATCGTGACGGACAGCTCCTACGAGCAGTACTTC.